The 20 T cell receptor beta chains presented below share a single source sample, sequenced in a study of OX40 agonist ivuxolimab in advanced cancers. Sequenced by immunoSEQ multiplex PCR; TCRdb stores in-frame clones only, minus some. The sample yields tens of thousands of clones, around nine tenths seen once. Here the sequenced sample was CD4+ or CD8+ T cells sorted from blood, taken in a trial of the OX40 agonist ivuxolimab. These receptors came from an adult with an advanced solid tumor such as melanoma, head and neck, liver or kidney cancer.

J is TRBJ2-2 and V is TRBV19, with TRBD2 matching 7 bases. The CDR3 extends over 16 amino acids. J lost 3 bases, V lost 7 bases, and 11 bases had no gene match. Germline CDR1 reads LNHDA; CDR2 reads SQIVND (reference sequence). In nucleotides, the CDR3 is TGTGCCAGTACTAACAACCGGCGGGAGTACACCGGGGAGCTGTTTTTT. It specifies CASTNNRREYTGELFF. Combining the CDR3 with reference TRBV19 and TRBJ2-2 gives the whole variable domain DGGITQSPKYLFRKEGQNVTLSCEQNLNHDAMYWYRQDPGQGLRLIYYSQIVNDFQKGDIAEGYSVSREKKESFPLTVTSAQKNPTAFYLCASTNNRREYTGELFFGEGSRLTVL.

J is TRBJ2-7 and V is TRBV27; 8 bases are shared with TRBD1. Looked up from germline, CDR1 is MNHEY and CDR2 is SMNVEV (reference sequence). J gave up 1 base and V 6 bases, and 5 bases lay outside the gene matches. CDR3 length equals 14 residues. CDR3 loop: CASSQDRDSYEQYF. For the CDR3, the DNA is TGTGCCAGCAGCCAGGACAGGGATTCCTACGAGCAGTACTTC.

In regard to this clone: Sequence at one end of the junction differs from germline and may be a read error. This sample also contains other DNA sequences that code for the same CDR3. The chain has TRBV27 and TRBJ2-2; D might be TRBD1 (6 bases). Germline lookup yields CDR1 MNHEY and CDR2 SMNVEV (reference sequence). The CDR3 contains 14 residues. The CDR3 loop is CATALGAGTGELFF. The CDR3 nucleotides are TGCGCCACCGCCTTGGGGGCGGGCACCGGGGAGCTGTTTTTT.

The chain has TRBV19 and TRBJ1-1; 8 positions agree with TRBD1. The V segment lost 9 bases and the J segment 5 bases; nucleotides outside the gene matches: 2. This CDR3 contains 11 residues. Germline V gene lookup returns CDR1 LNHDA and CDR2 SQIVND (reference sequence). CDR3 amino acids: CASRQGTEAFF. The CDR3 DNA reads as TGTGCCAGCCGACAGGGGACTGAAGCTTTCTTT.

V and J are TRBV7-9 and TRBJ1-1, with 7 bases matching TRBD1. CDR1 is SEHNR, CDR2 FQNEAQ, per germline (reference sequence). The J segment lost 0 bases and the V segment lost 4 bases, leaving 5 bases of the junction unmatched. The CDR3 is 15 residues long. For the CDR3, the DNA is TGTGCCAGCAGCTCATGGACAGGATTGAACACTGAAGCTTTCTTT. Protein product: CASSSWTGLNTEAFF.

This clone was found a few times. The chain has TRBV7-8 and TRBJ1-5; maybe TRBD1 (5 bases). Trimming left V 4 bases short and J 6 bases short, with 10 bases between. In germline, CDR1 is SGHVS, CDR2 FQNEAQ. This CDR3 is 13 amino acids long. CDR3 nucleotides: TGTGCCAGCAGCTCGGGGGGGGTTCAGCCCCAGCATTTT. Translating gives CASSSGGVQPQHF.

The chain carries TRBV5-1 and TRBJ2-7; D gene ambiguous. The CDR3 sequence is 12 residues long. Germline V gives CDR1 SGHRS, CDR2 YFSETQ. V was shortened by 0 bases and J by 6 bases, with 7 bases between the two germline ends. In DNA, the CDR3 is TGCGCCAGCAGCTTGGAAGGGTGCGAGCAGTACTTC. Amino acids: CASSLEGCEQYF. The complete variable domain, with remaining parts taken from reference TRBV5-1 and TRBJ2-7, reads KAGVTQTPRYLIKTRGQQVTLSCSPISGHRSVSWYQQTPGQGLQFLFEYFSETQRNKGNFPGRFSGRQFSNSRSEMNVSTLELGDSALYLCASSLEGCEQYFGPGTRLTVT.

V usage is TRBV19 and J usage is TRBJ1-4, with D possibly being TRBD1 (5 bases). The CDR3 has 14 amino acids. CDR1 is LNHDA and CDR2 is SQIVND in the germline V gene (reference sequence). V lost 6 bases to trimming and J lost 8 bases, with 16 bases between them. CDR3 protein: CASRERGRGEKLFF. As DNA, the CDR3 is TGTGCCAGTAGAGAGAGGGGAAGGGGAGAAAAACTGTTTTTT.

The chain carries TRBV2 and TRBJ2-7; D is unresolved. V lost 2 bases and J 0 bases, leaving 8 bases between the germline ends. This CDR3 has 14 amino acids. Germline assignment: CDR1 SNHLY and CDR2 FYNNEI. The CDR3 nucleotides are TGTGCCAGCAGTGAACAGGATTTCTCCTACGAGCAGTACTTC. Residues: CASSEQDFSYEQYF.

The chain couples TRBV27 to TRBJ2-7; 7 nucleotides align to TRBD1. CDR3 size: 12 residues. In germline, CDR1 is MNHEY, CDR2 SMNVEV (reference sequence). V was pared by 5 bases and J by 6 bases, with 4 bases of the junction left unmatched. CDR3 DNA sequence: TGTGCCAGCAGTACGACAGGGTCCGAGCAGTACTTC. This sequence encodes CASSTTGSEQYF.

This chain connects TRBV7-9 to TRBJ2-3; the match to TRBD2 covers 10 bases. V gave up 3 bases and J gave up 2 bases; unmatched junction bases: 8. The length of the CDR3 is 17 residues. Germline loops: CDR1 SEHNR, CDR2 FQNEAQ (reference sequence). The CDR3 DNA is TGTGCCAGCAGCTTCCCCGGGACTAGCGCCCACACAGATACGCAGTATTTT. Protein sequence: CASSFPGTSAHTDTQYF.

The gene calls are TRBV30 and TRBJ1-1, with D possibly TRBD1 on 5 matching bases. Germline V lookup: CDR1 GTSNPN, CDR2 SVGIG (reference sequence). CDR3 length: 14 amino acids. Trimming took off 1 base at V and 2 bases at J, with 11 bases between the two ends. CDR3 sequence (DNA): TGTGCCTGGAGTGAGGGGCAGGGTAACACTGAAGCTTTCTTT. As protein: CAWSEGQGNTEAFF.

The chain employs TRBV11-2 and TRBJ2-3; no clear D. V lost 5 bases and J 3 bases, leaving 18 bases between the germline ends. The CDR3 loop spans 16 amino acids. Looked up from germline, CDR1 is SGHAT and CDR2 is FQNNGV. The CDR3 sequence is CASSKARYTTTDTQYF. The CDR3 DNA sequence: TGTGCCAGCAGCAAAGCCCGATACACCACGACAGATACGCAGTATTTT.

The chain has TRBV7-8 and TRBJ1-3, with a weak D call TRBD1 (6 bases). V lost 2 bases to trimming and J lost 3 bases, with 14 bases between them. Germline V gene data show CDR1 as SGHVS and CDR2 as FQNEAQ. This CDR3 region has 16 residues. The CDR3 region is CASSLPIKTGGNTIYF. CDR3 DNA: TGTGCCAGCAGCTTACCAATAAAGACAGGTGGAAACACCATATATTTT. The full variable domain, completed using reference TRBV7-8 and TRBJ1-3, is GAGVSQSPRYKVAKRGQDVALRCDPISGHVSLFWYQQALGQGPEFLTYFQNEAQLDKSGLPSDRFFAERPEGSVSTLKIQRTQQEDSAVYLCASSLPIKTGGNTIYFGEGSWLTVV.

This clone appeared a few times. This chain uses TRBV7-6 with TRBJ1-4, with TRBD1 matching over 7 bases. Germline lookup yields CDR1 SGHVS and CDR2 FNYEAQ. The CDR3 has 14 amino acids. The V segment lost 5 bases and the J segment 7 bases; nucleotides outside the gene matches: 7. This chain's CDR3 is CASSQTGLGEKLFF. The CDR3 bases are TGTGCCAGCAGCCAGACAGGGTTAGGTGAAAAACTGTTTTTT.

This chain connects TRBV7-9 to TRBJ2-5, with D unclear. The germline gives CDR1 SEHNR, CDR2 FQNEAQ (reference sequence). The CDR3 is 13 amino acids. Trimming removed 1 base from V and 2 bases from J, with 5 bases in between. The CDR3 sequence: CASSLGGQETQYF. The CDR3, as DNA: TGTGCCAGCAGCTTAGGTGGGCAAGAGACCCAGTACTTC.

The chain has TRBV7-8 and TRBJ2-1; 8 bases map to TRBD2. CDR1 is SGHVS, CDR2 FQNEAQ, per germline. The CDR3 length is 14 residues. With V trimmed by 2 bases and J by 9 bases, 6 bases remained unmatched. Written as DNA, the CDR3 is TGTGCCAGCAGCTTATCTGGACTAGCTGGTGAGCAGTTCTTC. It encodes CASSLSGLAGEQFF.

This chain connects TRBV12-1 to TRBJ1-2; TRBD1 was called by the table and not checked on the DNA. TRBV12-1 is flagged as a pseudogene. The CDR3 has 20 amino acids. CDR3 nucleotide sequence: TGTGCCAGCAGCTCCCAGGACAGGGGCCCGTCGCTAAGAAGGAACTATGGCTACACCTTC. It is translated as CASSSQDRGPSLRRNYGYTF.

This chain joins TRBV29-1 and TRBJ2-1; D is possibly TRBD1 (6 bases). Trimming pared 6 bases from V and 0 bases from J, leaving 9 bases between. The CDR3 has 13 amino acids. From germline, CDR1 is SQVTM and CDR2 ANQGSEA. CDR3 in DNA: TGCAGCGTCCGGGACACCTCCTACAATGAGCAGTTCTTC. It is translated as CSVRDTSYNEQFF.

The rearrangement joins TRBV5-1 to TRBJ2-7, with a tentative D call TRBD1 (5 bases). Trimming pared 3 bases from V and 4 bases from J, leaving 14 bases between. There are 14 residues in the CDR3. Germline CDR1 is SGHRS and CDR2 is YFSETQ. The CDR3 protein is CASSSSGSFYEQYF. CDR3 nucleotide sequence: TGCGCCAGCAGCTCGTCAGGGTCTTTTTACGAGCAGTACTTC.